This T cell receptor beta chain was observed in a study of T cell repertoires in cytomegalovirus infection (dated 2019 in TCRdb). As for the study more broadly: Donor HLA type was relevant to the analysis, because carriage of CMV infection together with the matching HLA type was indicated by public TCR beta signatures. The research as a whole found: Cumulative frequency of public TCR beta family members discriminated carriers of CMV infection plus the relevant HLA type in this cohort and an independent roughly 330-donor cohort. The ex vivo response was dominated by HLA-C-restricted CMV-specific TCR beta clonotypes, which also provided the single most frequent clonotype in two of eight donors.

The run used an Illumina HiSeq 1500. TCRdb reanalyzed the raw reads on its own, using fastp at Q25 for trimming and MiXCR for clone calling, and kept in-frame beta chains. Rows merge per CDR3 protein into single entries with the most common DNA and genes. Across this sample there are some 220,000 distinct CDR3 sequences, with around 6.2% seen only once. In total, the top ten clones hold roughly 6.5% of the sample. Of note for this clonotype: Its antigen specificity is not known. Compared with germline, one end of the junction differs, possibly owing to a read error.

From its cysteine to its phenylalanine, the CDR3 spans 15 amino acids. Only the CDR3 part of the read is kept: 45 bases, read in frame from the first base. The germline V gene encodes CDR1 SEHNR and CDR2 FQNEAQ (reference sequence). Input material: PBMCs. The chain employs TRBV7-9 and TRBJ2-7; 9 central bases correspond to TRBD2. This TCR was sampled from a human donor in good health (CMV status not recorded). Some clones in this sample may be carry-over from other donors' samples. The encoded CDR3 is CASSVAGVISYEQYF. The sequenced DNA: TGTGCCAGCAGCGTAGCGGGGGTGATCTCCTACGAGCAGTACTTC.